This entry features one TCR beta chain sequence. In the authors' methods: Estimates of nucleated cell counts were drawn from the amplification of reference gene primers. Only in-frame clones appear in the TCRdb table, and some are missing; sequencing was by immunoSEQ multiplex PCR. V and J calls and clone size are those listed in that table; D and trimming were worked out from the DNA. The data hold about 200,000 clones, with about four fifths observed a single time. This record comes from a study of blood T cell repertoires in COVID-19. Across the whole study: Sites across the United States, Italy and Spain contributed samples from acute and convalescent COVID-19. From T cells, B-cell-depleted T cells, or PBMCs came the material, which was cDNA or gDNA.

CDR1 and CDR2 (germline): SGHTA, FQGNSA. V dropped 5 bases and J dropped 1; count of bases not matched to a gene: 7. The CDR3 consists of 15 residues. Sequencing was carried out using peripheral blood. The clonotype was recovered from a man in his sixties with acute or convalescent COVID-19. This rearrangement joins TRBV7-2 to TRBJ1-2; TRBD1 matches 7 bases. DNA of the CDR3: TGTGCCAGCAGCCCCCGACAGGGTCTTAACTATGGCTACACCTTC. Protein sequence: CASSPRQGLNYGYTF.